The 29 T cell receptor beta chains listed next were all sequenced from one sample in a study of read filtering for tumor transcriptome and immune sequencing. From around 440 ng of RNA, a library with molecular barcoded alpha/delta and beta/gamma adaptors was made. TCRdb reprocessed the reads with MiXCR, giving one entry per CDR3 protein. The repertoire holds 40,000 to 50,000 distinct CDR3 sequences, roughly a fifth seen once, with roughly 15% in the top ten. The sequencing input was a population of CD138-negative cells sorted from bone marrow. The receptors shown here come from a donor aged 40 or older with multiple myeloma.

This clonotype was seen ten or more times. The chain recombines TRBV7-8 with TRBJ2-3; D is ambiguous. V lost 1 base to trimming and J lost 4 bases, with 15 bases between them. The CDR3 is 16 amino acids. The germline CDR1 and CDR2 sequences are SGHVS and FQNEAQ. The CDR3 here is CASSLDAPFVSDTQYF. CDR3 DNA: TGTGCCAGCAGCTTAGACGCTCCGTTCGTCTCAGATACGCAGTATTTT.

This clonotype was counted many times. V and J are TRBV12-3 or TRBV12-4 and TRBJ1-1; D uncertain. This CDR3 comprises 11 residues. V dropped 1 base and J dropped 11 bases, with 8 bases sitting between them. CDR3 in DNA: TGTGCCAGCAGTTTAGGTGGTACGGCTTTCTTT. Protein sequence: CASSLGGTAFF.

A single count supports this clonotype. A much larger clone lies a single base off, so this may be a read error. The chain couples TRBV2 to TRBJ1-2; TRBD1 matches 11 bases. Germline V gene lookup returns CDR1 SNHLY and CDR2 FYNNEI. The CDR3 has 13 amino acids. Trimming removed 5 bases from V and 6 bases from J; junction bases left unmatched: 2. In DNA, the CDR3 is TGTGCCAGCAGTCGGACAGGGGGCGATGGCTACACCTTC. Its protein is CASSRTGGDGYTF.

In this sample, this clonotype turned up many times. J is TRBJ2-1 and V is TRBV7-9, with D hard to call. CDR3 length: 12 residues. CDR1 is SEHNR, CDR2 FQNEAQ, per germline (reference sequence). V was pared by 4 bases and J by 9 bases, with 10 bases between. CDR3: CASSSSYSEQFF. As DNA, the CDR3 is TGTGCCAGCAGCTCGTCGTATAGTGAGCAGTTCTTC.

This clonotype was found many times. The V and J genes are TRBV3-1 and TRBJ2-1; 9 bases are shared with TRBD2. Germline CDR1 and CDR2: LGHDT and YNNKEL (reference sequence). V was pared by 4 bases and J by 10 bases, with 14 bases of the junction left unmatched. The CDR3 has 16 amino acids. The CDR3 DNA reads TGTGCCAGCAGCCCAAGGACGGGCGGGAGGGCCTCCGAGCAGTTCTTC. This gives the protein CASSPRTGGRASEQFF.

This clonotype was recorded many times. The genes are TRBV20-1 and TRBJ2-1, with 11 bases fitting TRBD1. CDR1 is DFQATT, CDR2 SNEGSKA, per germline (reference sequence). The CDR3 is 14 residues long. V was clipped by 6 bases and J by 7 bases; unmatched bases: 8. DNA of the CDR3: TGCAGTGCCGATGCGGACAGGGGGCTTAATGAGCAGTTCTTC. It encodes CSADADRGLNEQFF.

This clonotype was recorded at least ten times. This chain links TRBV9 with TRBJ1-1, with a tentative D call TRBD1 (5 bases). The CDR3 is made up of 13 amino acids. The V end was cut by 4 bases, the J end by 4 bases, with 11 bases between. Germline CDR1 is SGDLS and CDR2 is YYNGEE. The CDR3 region is CASSPAGSTEAFF. For the CDR3, the DNA is TGTGCCAGCAGCCCCGCAGGGTCCACTGAAGCTTTCTTT.

The chain is built from TRBV5-1 and TRBJ2-5; D remains ambiguous. The V gene's germline CDR1 is SGHRS and CDR2 YFSETQ. CDR3 length equals 13 residues. The V gene lost 4 bases and the J gene lost 6 bases, with 13 bases spanning the gap. CDR3 region: CASSVGPRQTQYF. The DNA of the CDR3 is TGCGCCAGCAGCGTAGGGCCCCGTCAGACCCAGTACTTC.

This clonotype was observed at least ten times. V and J are TRBV20-1 and TRBJ1-2; D not resolved. The CDR3 contains 13 residues. Trimming shortened V by 1 base and J by 4 bases, and 10 bases separated the two germline ends. Germline assignment: CDR1 DFQATT and CDR2 SNEGSKA (reference sequence). CDR3 bases: TGCAGTGCTAGAGGGCCAGAATCCTATGGCTACACCTTC. Its protein product is CSARGPESYGYTF.

This clonotype qualifies as medium-sized (0.01 to 0.1%). The chain uses TRBV29-1 and TRBJ2-1; 11 nucleotides line up with TRBD2. Germline-derived CDR1 and CDR2 are SQVTM and ANQGSEA. Germline trimming cut 6 bases from V and 7 bases from J; bases unmatched to any gene: 5. The length of the CDR3 is 13 residues. CDR3 region: CSVLAGGWNEQFF. The CDR3, as DNA: TGCAGCGTCCTAGCGGGAGGCTGGAATGAGCAGTTCTTC.

This clonotype came up many times. The rearrangement links TRBV5-1 to TRBJ2-4; TRBD1 matches at 10 bases. CDR1 and CDR2 from the germline V gene are SGHRS and YFSETQ. After removal of 1 base from V and 6 bases from J, the junction contained 10 bases not matched to a gene. The CDR3 length is 17 residues. The CDR3 region has the DNA TGCGCCAGCAGCTTGCAGACAGGGGGCCATAGTGGAAACATTCAGTACTTC. It specifies CASSLQTGGHSGNIQYF.

The sample holds many counts of this clonotype. This chain joins TRBV7-2 and TRBJ2-5; 12 bases are shared with TRBD2. Germline-derived CDR1 and CDR2 are SGHTA and FQGNSA. V was pared by 5 bases and J by 1 base, with 5 bases of the junction left unmatched. The CDR3 consists of 16 residues. The CDR3 DNA sequence: TGTGCCAGCAGCCGACAGACTAGCGGGAGCCAAGAGACCCAGTACTTC. Translated, it gives CASSRQTSGSQETQYF.

Details on this clonotype: Lacking the conserved final phenylalanine or tryptophan, this CDR3 likely reflects a read error. V and J are TRBV6-6 and TRBJ2-1, with 9 bases identical to TRBD1. With 6 bases clipped from V and 5 bases from J, the junction kept 11 bases outside the gene matches. Germline values: CDR1 MNHNY, CDR2 SVGAGI (reference sequence). The CDR3 is 16 amino acids. CDR3 nucleotide sequence: TGTGCCAGCAGCCGTCCTGGGACAGGGACAAACAATGAGCAGTTCCTC. This gives the protein CASSRPGTGTNNEQFL.

In the case of this clonotype: This CDR3 fails to terminate in the conserved phenylalanine or tryptophan, so it likely reflects a read error. The DNA of the CDR3 is TGTGCCAGTAGTCCCCAAAGCGGAACGACCTTCTACGAGCAGTACTAC. This sequence encodes CASSPQSGTTFYEQYY. The chain recombines TRBV19 with TRBJ2-7; tentative D call: TRBD2 (5 bases). Germline V CDR1 and CDR2: LNHDA, SQIVND (reference sequence). The V end lost 5 bases, the J end lost 3 bases, and 20 bases lay between the germline ends. CDR3 length: 16 residues.

This clonotype was seen many times. The V and J genes are TRBV14 and TRBJ2-3; D perhaps matches TRBD2 (6 bases). Germline V CDR1 and CDR2: SGHDN, FVKESK. There are 13 residues in the CDR3. Deletions cut 1 base from V and 9 bases from J, with 11 bases between. The CDR3 DNA is TGTGCCAGCAGCCAAGGTGGAGGGAGGACGCAGTATTTT. It codes for CASSQGGGRTQYF.

The J gene is TRBJ1-2, the V gene TRBV19, with TRBD1 identical over 8 bases. The CDR3 runs to 14 residues. The germline CDR1 and CDR2 sequences are LNHDA and SQIVND (reference sequence). Unmatched junction bases numbered 5, after V lost 2 bases and J lost 6 bases. The CDR3 nucleotides are TGTGCCAGTAGTATAACGCCAGGGGGCGATGGCTACACCTTC. Translating gives CASSITPGGDGYTF.

For this clonotype: A single base separates this from a much larger clone, so it may be a read error. The rearrangement uses TRBV12-3 or TRBV12-4 and TRBJ2-1, with TRBD1 matching 7 bases. The CDR3 contains 15 residues. CDR3 nucleotide sequence: TGTGCCAGCAGTTTTTTTATTGGGTCAGGGGGTGAGCAGTCCTTC. This translates into CASSFFIGSGGEQSF.

This clonotype was detected only a few times. CDR3 residues: CASSQDGILAAFF. For the CDR3, the DNA is TGTGCCAGCAGCCAAGACGGCATCCTAGCAGCTTTCTTT. The V gene is TRBV3-1, the J gene TRBJ1-1; D gene unclear. The CDR3 has 13 residues. Germline CDR1 reads LGHDT; CDR2 reads YNNKEL (reference sequence). Trimming took off 0 bases at V and 10 bases at J, with 12 bases between the two ends.

This clonotype rates as medium-sized (0.01 to 0.1%). This chain joins TRBV7-9 and TRBJ2-1; the D is unclear. The CDR3 extends over 11 amino acids. V lost 5 bases, J lost 6 bases, and 5 bases lay in between. Germline values: CDR1 SEHNR, CDR2 FQNEAQ (reference sequence). CDR3 in DNA: TGTGCCAGCAGCCGGTCCAATGAGCAGTTCTTC. It codes for CASSRSNEQFF.

This clonotype was recorded many times. The V gene is TRBV7-3, the J gene TRBJ2-3; D call uncertain. V lost 5 bases to trimming and J lost 2 bases, with 8 bases between them. The CDR3 contains 13 residues. Germline V gene sequence: CDR1 SGHTA, CDR2 FQGTGA. CDR3 loop: CASSPTATDTQYF. The CDR3 bases are TGTGCCAGCAGCCCCACCGCCACAGATACGCAGTATTTT.

The table lists this clonotype with many counts. The chain links TRBV4-1 to TRBJ1-5, with no clear D. The CDR3 extends over 13 amino acids. The V and J ends lost 1 base and 6 bases respectively, with 7 bases between them. CDR1 is MGHRA, CDR2 YSYEKL, per germline. CDR3 coding DNA: TGCGCCAGCAGCCAAGTAACGGGTCAGCCCCAGCATTTT. This translates into CASSQVTGQPQHF.

The CDR3 DNA reads TGCAGTGCTAGTCTTACAGGGGGGACAGATACGCAGTATTTT. Translated: CSASLTGGTDTQYF. The J gene is TRBJ2-3, the V gene TRBV20-1; TRBD1 agrees at 8 bases. Germline V CDR1 and CDR2: DFQATT, SNEGSKA (reference sequence). V lost 3 bases and J lost 3; bases outside the gene matches: 5. This CDR3 is 14 amino acids long.

This clonotype was picked up a small number of times. The CDR3 nucleotides read TGCGCCAGCAGCGTCGCCGGGACAAACACCTACGAGCAGTACTTC. Protein product: CASSVAGTNTYEQYF. The genes are TRBV5-1 and TRBJ2-7; D possibly corresponds to TRBD1 (6 bases). Germline assignment: CDR1 SGHRS and CDR2 YFSETQ. V was pared by 4 bases and J by 2 bases, with 16 bases between. The CDR3 sequence is 15 residues long.

As concerns this clonotype: A junction end diverges from the germline sequence, so it may reflect a read error. This chain joins TRBV29-1 and TRBJ2-7, with D perhaps matching TRBD2 (5 bases). CDR3 size: 13 residues. Per germline, CDR1 SQVTM and CDR2 ANQGSEA. The CDR3 bases are TGCAGCGTTGACACCGGGAATAATTACGGGCAGTACTTC. Its protein is CSVDTGNNYGQYF.

Notes on this clonotype: A much larger clone differs by one base, so this may be a read error. The CDR3 bases are TGTGCCGGCAGTAGGACAGGGGACACTGAAGCTTTCTTT. This translates into CAGSRTGDTEAFF. The V and J genes are TRBV2 and TRBJ1-1, with 9 bases that match TRBD1. CDR1 and CDR2 (germline): SNHLY, FYNNEI. This CDR3 spans 13 amino acids.

Many counts were recorded for this clonotype. The chain has TRBV14 and TRBJ2-1; 11 bases map to TRBD2. Trimming took 8 bases from V and 3 from J; bases not matched to a gene: 3. Germline values: CDR1 SGHDN, CDR2 FVKESK. This CDR3 spans 14 amino acids. CDR3 DNA: TGTGCCAGCCGACTAGCGGGACTCTACAATGAGCAGTTCTTC. This translates into CASRLAGLYNEQFF.

This clonotype was observed at least ten times. This chain connects TRBV14 to TRBJ2-1; 8 positions match TRBD2. The CDR3 is 17 amino acids. V lost 0 bases, J lost 7 bases, and 11 bases stayed unmatched. From germline, CDR1 is SGHDN and CDR2 FVKESK. The DNA of the CDR3 is TGTGCCAGCAGCCAAGAATTGCTAGGCAGCGGGAGTAATGAGCAGTTCTTC. It specifies CASSQELLGSGSNEQFF. The complete variable domain, with remaining parts taken from reference TRBV14 and TRBJ2-1, reads EAGVTQFPSHSVIEKGQTVTLRCDPISGHDNLYWYRRVMGKEIKFLLHFVKESKQDESGMPNNRFLAERTGGTYSTLKVQPAELEDSGVYFCASSQELLGSGSNEQFFGPGTRLTVL.

This clonotype was seen a single time. The conserved phenylalanine or tryptophan normally closing the CDR3 is absent here, so this likely arose from a read error. The rearrangement links TRBV10-3 to TRBJ2-1; D is possibly TRBD2 (6 bases). Germline V gene sequence: CDR1 ENHRY, CDR2 SYGVKD. Trimming cost V 0 bases and J 6 bases, with 9 bases left between them. The CDR3 is 14 amino acids. The CDR3 loop reads CAISESGGFNEQFL. The DNA of the CDR3 is TGTGCCATCAGTGAGTCGGGGGGATTCAATGAGCAGTTCCTC.

This clonotype is medium-sized in the sample. This chain connects TRBV27 to TRBJ1-1; D is possibly TRBD1 (6 bases). Trimming cost V 2 bases and J 4 bases, with 17 bases left between them. The CDR3 extends over 16 amino acids. Germline CDR1 reads MNHEY; CDR2 reads SMNVEV (reference sequence). The CDR3 coding sequence is TGTGCCAGCAGTTTAAACAGGGTCGCGGGGTTCACTGAAGCTTTCTTT. It codes for CASSLNRVAGFTEAFF.